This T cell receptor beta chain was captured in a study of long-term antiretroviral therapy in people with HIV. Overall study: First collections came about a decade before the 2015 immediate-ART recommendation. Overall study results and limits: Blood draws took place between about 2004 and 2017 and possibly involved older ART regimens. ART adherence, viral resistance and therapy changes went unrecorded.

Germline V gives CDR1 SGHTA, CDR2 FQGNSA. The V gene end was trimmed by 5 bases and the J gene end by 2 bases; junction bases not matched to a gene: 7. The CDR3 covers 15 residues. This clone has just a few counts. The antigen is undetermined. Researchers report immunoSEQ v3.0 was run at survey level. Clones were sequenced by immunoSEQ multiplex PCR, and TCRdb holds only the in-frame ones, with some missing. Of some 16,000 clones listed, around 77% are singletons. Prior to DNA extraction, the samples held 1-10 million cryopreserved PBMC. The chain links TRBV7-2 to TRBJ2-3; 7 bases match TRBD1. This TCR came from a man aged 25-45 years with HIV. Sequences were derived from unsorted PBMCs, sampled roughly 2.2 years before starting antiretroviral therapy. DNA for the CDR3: TGTGCCAGCAGCGCGAAGGGACAGATCACAGATACGCAGTATTTT. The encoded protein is CASSAKGQITDTQYF.